This is a list of T cell receptor beta chains from one sample in a study of blood T cell repertoires in COVID-19. This table comes from immunoSEQ multiplex PCR, and its TCRdb copy is limited to in-frame clones, with some not included. The sample has roughly 69,000 clones; around 80% are singletons. Sequencing used peripheral blood. These receptors were obtained from a human donor in a cohort sampled during active COVID-19. Both conserved end residues are part of each CDR3. Fields, in order: V gene, J gene, D gene, clone size, CDR3 DNA, CDR3 protein. The D gene is left open where the match is weak. Clone size, where shown, is once, few, many, or a class for clones that have expanded.

>TRBV5-4|TRBJ2-7|TRBD2|.
TGTGCCAGCAGCTACCGGGGAGGGCGGCGGGAGAGCTCCTACGAGCAGTACTTC
CASSYRGGRRESSYEQYF
>TRBV19|TRBJ2-2|.|.
TGTGCCAGCCGGGGGTTGACCGGGGAGCTGTTTTTT
CASRGLTGELFF
>TRBV29-1|TRBJ2-7|TRBD1|.
TGCAGCGCCAGGGACAGTACCTACGAGCAGTACTTC
CSARDSTYEQYF
>TRBV7-9|TRBJ1-5|TRBD1|.
TGTGCCAGCAGCCATGACAGGGGGCAAAATCAGCCCCAGCATTTT
CASSHDRGQNQPQHF
>TRBV15|TRBJ1-4|.|.
TGTGCCACCAGCAGAGATATAGGGGCAGGAGAAAAACTGTTTTTT
CATSRDIGAGEKLFF
>TRBV2|TRBJ2-7|TRBD2|.
TGTGCCAGCAGTGAAGCTGATTGGACTAGCGGGGGTCACGAGCAGTACTTC
CASSEADWTSGGHEQYF
>TRBV9|TRBJ2-1|TRBD2|.
TGTGCCAGCAGCCCCGGGACTAGCCAAAAAAATGAGCAGTTCTTC
CASSPGTSQKNEQFF
>TRBV5-8|TRBJ2-7|.|.
TGTGCCAGCAGCTTGGAGAGTTCAGACATTTACGAGCAGTACTTC
CASSLESSDIYEQYF
>TRBV11-1|TRBJ2-7|.|.
TGTGCCAGCAGCTTTTCACCAGGGGTCGTCGAGCAGTACTTC
CASSFSPGVVEQYF
>TRBV6-4|TRBJ2-3|.|.
TGTGCCAGCAGTGACGGTGGAGGGGCCCACACAGATACGCAGTATTTT
CASSDGGGAHTDTQYF
>TRBV21-1|TRBJ2-7|.|once
TGTGCCAGCAGCAAGCTGGGACAGGCGACCTACGAGCAGTACTTC
CASSKLGQATYEQYF
>TRBV18|TRBJ1-2|.|.
TGTGCCAGCTCCCAAGGGACGGGACTCTATGGCTACACCTTC
CASSQGTGLYGYTF
>TRBV10-2|TRBJ2-7|.|few
TGCGCCAGCAGTGAGATTTGGGGCAAGAAGCAGTACTTC
CASSEIWGKKQYF
>TRBV19|TRBJ1-2|.|.
TGTGCCACCCGGGAAGGCTATGGCTACACCTTC
CATREGYGYTF
>TRBV27|TRBJ2-7|TRBD1|.
TGTGCCAGCAGCCCTAGGGACAGGGGAAACGAGCAGTACTTC
CASSPRDRGNEQYF
>TRBV28|TRBJ2-7|.|.
TGTGCCAGCAGCGACCGAGGAGAAACAAACGAGCAGTACTTC
CASSDRGETNEQYF
>TRBV19|TRBJ2-7|TRBD2|few
TGTGCCAGTAGTACTCGGAGCGGGATCAGCTCCTACGAGCAGTACTTC
CASSTRSGISSYEQYF
>TRBV5-5|TRBJ1-2|.|.
TGTGCCAGCAGCTTGGGTCCGGGTAACTATGGCTACACCTTC
CASSLGPGNYGYTF
>TRBV27|TRBJ2-1|TRBD2|.
TGTGCCAGCAGTTCGGGACTAGCGGGGTTTAATGAGCAGTTCTTC
CASSSGLAGFNEQFF
>TRBV13|TRBJ2-7|TRBD1|.
TGTGCCAGCAGCATAGGACAGGGAGAAGCCTACGAGCAGTACTTC
CASSIGQGEAYEQYF
>TRBV18|TRBJ1-2|TRBD1|.
TGTGCCAGCTCACCACCGACAGGGTATGGCTACACCTTC
CASSPPTGYGYTF
>TRBV2|TRBJ2-5|TRBD1|.
TGTGCCAGCACTAAGACAGGGCACAAGGAGACCCAGTACTTC
CASTKTGHKETQYF